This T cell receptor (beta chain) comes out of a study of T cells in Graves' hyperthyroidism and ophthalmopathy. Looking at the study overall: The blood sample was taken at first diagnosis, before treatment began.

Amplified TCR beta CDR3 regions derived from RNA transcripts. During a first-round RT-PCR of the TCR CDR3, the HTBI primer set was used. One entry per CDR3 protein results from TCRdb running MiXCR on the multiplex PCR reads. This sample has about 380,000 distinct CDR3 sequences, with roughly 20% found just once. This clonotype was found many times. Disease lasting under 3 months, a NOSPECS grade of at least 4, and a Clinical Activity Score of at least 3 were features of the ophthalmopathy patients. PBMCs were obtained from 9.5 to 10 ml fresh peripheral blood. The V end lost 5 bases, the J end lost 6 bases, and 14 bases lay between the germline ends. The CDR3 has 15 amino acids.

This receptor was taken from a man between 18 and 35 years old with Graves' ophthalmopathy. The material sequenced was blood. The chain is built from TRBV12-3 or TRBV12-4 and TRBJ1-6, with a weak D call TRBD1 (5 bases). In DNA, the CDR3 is TGTGCCAGCAGTCTCCGGGGGGTGAGTAATTCACCCCTCCACTTT. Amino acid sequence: CASSLRGVSNSPLHF.